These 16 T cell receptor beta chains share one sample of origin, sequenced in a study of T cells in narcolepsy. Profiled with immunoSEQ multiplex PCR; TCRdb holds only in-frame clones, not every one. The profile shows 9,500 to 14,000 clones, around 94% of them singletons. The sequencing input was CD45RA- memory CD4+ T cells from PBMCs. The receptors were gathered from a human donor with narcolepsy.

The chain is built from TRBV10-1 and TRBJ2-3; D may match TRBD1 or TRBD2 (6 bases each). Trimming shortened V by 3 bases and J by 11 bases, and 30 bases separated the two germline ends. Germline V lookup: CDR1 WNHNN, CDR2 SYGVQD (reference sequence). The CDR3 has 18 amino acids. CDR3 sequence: CASSESGGGRSAPKRQYF. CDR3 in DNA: TGCGCCAGCAGTGAATCCGGTGGGGGGCGGTCGGCTCCTAAGAGGCAGTATTTT.

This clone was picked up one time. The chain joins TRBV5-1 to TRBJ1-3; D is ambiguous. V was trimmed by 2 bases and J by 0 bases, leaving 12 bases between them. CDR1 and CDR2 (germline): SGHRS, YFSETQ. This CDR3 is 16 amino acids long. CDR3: CASSLLGQSSGNTIYF. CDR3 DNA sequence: TGCGCCAGCAGCTTATTAGGGCAGAGCTCTGGAAACACCATATATTTT.

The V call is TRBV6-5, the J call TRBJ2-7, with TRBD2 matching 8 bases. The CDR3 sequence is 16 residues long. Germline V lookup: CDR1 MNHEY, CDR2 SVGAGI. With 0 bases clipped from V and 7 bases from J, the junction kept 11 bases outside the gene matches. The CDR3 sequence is CASSYSDGTRIREQYF. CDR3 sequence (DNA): TGTGCCAGCAGTTACTCAGACGGGACTAGAATTCGGGAGCAGTACTTC.

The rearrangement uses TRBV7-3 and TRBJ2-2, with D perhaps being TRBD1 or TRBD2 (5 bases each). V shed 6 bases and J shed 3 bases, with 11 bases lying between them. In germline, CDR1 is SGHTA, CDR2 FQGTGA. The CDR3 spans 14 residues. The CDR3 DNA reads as TGTGCCAGCAGGACGGGGCAGCACACCGGGGAGCTGTTTTTT. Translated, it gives CASRTGQHTGELFF. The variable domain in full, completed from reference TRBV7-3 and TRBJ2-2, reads GAGVSQTPSNKVTEKGKYVELRCDPISGHTALYWYRQSLGQGPEFLIYFQGTGAADDSGLPNDRFFAVRPEGSVSTLKIQRTERGDSAVYLCASRTGQHTGELFFGEGSRLTVL.

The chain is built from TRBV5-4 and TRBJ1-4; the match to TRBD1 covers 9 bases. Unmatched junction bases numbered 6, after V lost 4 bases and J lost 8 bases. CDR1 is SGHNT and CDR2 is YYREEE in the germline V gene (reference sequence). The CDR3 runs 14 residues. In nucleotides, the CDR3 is TGTGCCAGCAGCACACAGGGGGCATTGGAAAAACTGTTTTTT. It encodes CASSTQGALEKLFF.

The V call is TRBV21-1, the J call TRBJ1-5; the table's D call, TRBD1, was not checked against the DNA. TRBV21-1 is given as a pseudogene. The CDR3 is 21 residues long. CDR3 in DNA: TGTGCCAGCAGCAAATATTTCTCTTATACCCCCTGGGACAGGGTCTGTCAGCCCCAGCATTTT. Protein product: CASSKYFSYTPWDRVCQPQHF.

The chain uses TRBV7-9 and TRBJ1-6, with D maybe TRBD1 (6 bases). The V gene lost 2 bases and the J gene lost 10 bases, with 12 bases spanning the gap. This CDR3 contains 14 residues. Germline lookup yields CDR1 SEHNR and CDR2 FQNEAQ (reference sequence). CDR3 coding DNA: TGTGCCAGCAGCTTACAGGGGATCAGGTCACCCCTCCACTTT. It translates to CASSLQGIRSPLHF.

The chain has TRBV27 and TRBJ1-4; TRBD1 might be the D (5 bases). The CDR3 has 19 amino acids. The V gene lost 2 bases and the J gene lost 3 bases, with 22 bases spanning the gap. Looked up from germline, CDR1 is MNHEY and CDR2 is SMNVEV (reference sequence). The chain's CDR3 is CASSLVGGEEGSPNEKLFF. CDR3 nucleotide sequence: TGTGCCAGCAGTTTAGTGGGGGGGGAGGAAGGTAGTCCTAATGAAAAACTGTTTTTT.

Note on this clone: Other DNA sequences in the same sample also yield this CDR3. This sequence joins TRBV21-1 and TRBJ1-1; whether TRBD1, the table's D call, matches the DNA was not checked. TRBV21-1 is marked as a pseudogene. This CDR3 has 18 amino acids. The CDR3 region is CASSKAPLPGQENTEAFF. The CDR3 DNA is TGTGCCAGCAGCAAAGCGCCCCTTCCCGGACAGGAGAACACTGAAGCTTTCTTT.

The DNA of the CDR3 is TGTGCCAGTAGTAGAAGGGGACGTAACTCTGGAAACACCATATATTTT. This encodes CASSRRGRNSGNTIYF. The rearrangement joins TRBV19 to TRBJ1-3, with TRBD1 as a possible D gene (5 bases). V was pared by 4 bases and J by 0 bases, with 13 bases between. CDR3 size: 16 residues. Germline lookup yields CDR1 LNHDA and CDR2 SQIVND (reference sequence).

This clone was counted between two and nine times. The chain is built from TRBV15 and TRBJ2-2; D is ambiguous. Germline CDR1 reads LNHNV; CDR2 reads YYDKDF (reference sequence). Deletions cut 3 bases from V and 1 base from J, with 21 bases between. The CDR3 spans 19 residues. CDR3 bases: TGTGCCACCAGCAGCTCCGGGCTCCCGAGTTTCTTGAACACCGGGGAGCTGTTTTTT. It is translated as CATSSSGLPSFLNTGELFF.

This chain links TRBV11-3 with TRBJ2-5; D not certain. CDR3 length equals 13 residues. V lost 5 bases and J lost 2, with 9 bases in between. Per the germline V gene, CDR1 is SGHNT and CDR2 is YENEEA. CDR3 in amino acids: CASSAQPQETQYF. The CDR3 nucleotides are TGTGCCAGCAGCGCCCAACCGCAAGAGACCCAGTACTTC.

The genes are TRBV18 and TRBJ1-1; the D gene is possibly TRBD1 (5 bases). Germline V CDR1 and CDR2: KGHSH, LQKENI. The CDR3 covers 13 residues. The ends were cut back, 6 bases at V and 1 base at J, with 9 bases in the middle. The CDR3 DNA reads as TGTGCCAGCTCCCTGGGGGGGAACACTGAAGCTTTCTTT. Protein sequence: CASSLGGNTEAFF.

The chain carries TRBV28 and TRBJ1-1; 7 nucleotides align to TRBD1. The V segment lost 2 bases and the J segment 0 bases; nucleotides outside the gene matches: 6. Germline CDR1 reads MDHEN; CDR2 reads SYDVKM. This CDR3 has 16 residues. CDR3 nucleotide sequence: TGTGCCAGCAGTTTAAACTCGGGACAGCTGAACACTGAAGCTTTCTTT. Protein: CASSLNSGQLNTEAFF.

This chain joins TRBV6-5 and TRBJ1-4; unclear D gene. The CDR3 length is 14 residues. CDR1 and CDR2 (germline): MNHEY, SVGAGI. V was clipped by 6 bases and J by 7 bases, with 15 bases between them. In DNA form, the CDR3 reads TGTGCCAGCAGCTCCGGCCTAGGTGGTGAAAAACTGTTTTTT. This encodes CASSSGLGGEKLFF.

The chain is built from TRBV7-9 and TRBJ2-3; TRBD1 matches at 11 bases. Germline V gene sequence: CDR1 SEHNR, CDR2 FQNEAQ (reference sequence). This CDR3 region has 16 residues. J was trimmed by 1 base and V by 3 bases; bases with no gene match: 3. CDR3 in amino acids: CASSFRTGGGTDTQYF. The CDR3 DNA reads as TGTGCCAGCAGCTTCCGGACAGGGGGCGGCACAGATACGCAGTATTTT.